Shown below are 21 T cell receptor beta chains from a single sample sequenced in a study of shared clonotypes between healthy human individuals. Sequenced by immunoSEQ multiplex PCR; TCRdb stores in-frame clones only, minus some. The table includes about 700,000 clones, approximately 74% detected once. Sequences were obtained from memory CD4+ T cells sorted from blood. Described subset: CD45RA-negative fraction. The receptor source for this set is a woman in her 30s in good health.

The V call is TRBV10-2, the J call TRBJ2-2; D is unresolved. Germline V lookup: CDR1 WSHSY, CDR2 SAAADI. The CDR3 has 13 residues. Trimming shortened V by 2 bases and J by 8 bases, and 9 bases separated the two germline ends. The CDR3 DNA is TGCGCCAGCAGTGAGAGGCAGGCGGGGGAGCTGTTTTTT. The encoded protein is CASSERQAGELFF.

In this sample, this clone turned up a few times. The gene calls are TRBV2 and TRBJ1-3, with D possibly matching TRBD1 (6 bases). V was pared by 8 bases and J by 3 bases, with 14 bases between. Germline V gives CDR1 SNHLY, CDR2 FYNNEI. The CDR3 is 14 amino acids. The CDR3, as DNA: TGTGCCAGCCTCGCGGGACAAGGTGGAAACACCATATATTTT. Encoded protein: CASLAGQGGNTIYF.

This chain links TRBV19 with TRBJ1-1, with TRBD1 matching over 9 bases. The V and J ends lost 10 bases and 5 bases, in that order; junction bases with no gene match: 14. This CDR3 region has 15 residues. Germline-derived CDR1 and CDR2 are LNHDA and SQIVND (reference sequence). CDR3 sequence: CATRGGQGPSTEAFF. The CDR3 DNA sequence: TGTGCCACCCGGGGGGGACAGGGTCCGTCGACTGAAGCTTTCTTT. The variable domain in full, completed from reference TRBV19 and TRBJ1-1, reads DGGITQSPKYLFRKEGQNVTLSCEQNLNHDAMYWYRQDPGQGLRLIYYSQIVNDFQKGDIAEGYSVSREKKESFPLTVTSAQKNPTAFYLCATRGGQGPSTEAFFGQGTRLTVV.

This clone was observed at least ten times. V is TRBV5-1 and J is TRBJ2-3; TRBD1 might be the D (6 bases). The length of the CDR3 is 14 residues. CDR1 and CDR2 from the germline V gene are SGHRS and YFSETQ. Trimming left V 4 bases short and J 5 bases short, with 14 bases between. CDR3 loop: CASSGGQLLDTQYF. DNA of the CDR3: TGCGCCAGCAGCGGTGGACAGCTCCTAGATACGCAGTATTTT.

This clone was counted a single time. The V and J genes are TRBV19 and TRBJ2-7; tentatively, D is TRBD1 (6 bases). CDR3 length equals 15 residues. Germline CDR1 LNHDA, CDR2 SQIVND (reference sequence). With 6 bases removed from V and 3 bases from J, the gap between germline ends came to 18 bases. DNA of the CDR3: TGTGCCAGTAGCAACACAGGGAACTTTGACTACGAGCAGTACTTC. The encoded protein is CASSNTGNFDYEQYF.

The chain joins TRBV30 to TRBJ1-1, with unresolved D. The CDR3 consists of 18 residues. Deletions cut 0 bases from V and 1 base from J, with 21 bases between. Germline assignment: CDR1 GTSNPN and CDR2 SVGIG (reference sequence). The CDR3 is CAWSVSSTDIYRNTEAFF. CDR3 nucleotides: TGTGCCTGGAGTGTCTCCAGTACAGACATATACCGGAACACTGAAGCTTTCTTT.

In this sample, this clone turned up a few times. V and J are TRBV18 and TRBJ1-1; 7 bases line up with TRBD1. Germline V gene lookup returns CDR1 KGHSH and CDR2 LQKENI. The CDR3 has 13 residues. V shed 3 bases, J shed 4 bases, and the junction held 2 bases outside the gene matches. The CDR3 region has the DNA TGTGCCAGCTCACCGGGACAGAGCACTGAAGCTTTCTTT. Translating it yields CASSPGQSTEAFF.

This clone was seen a handful of times. This rearrangement joins TRBV5-1 to TRBJ2-7; 9 bases are shared with TRBD1. Unmatched junction bases numbered 8, after V lost 4 bases and J lost 3 bases. The CDR3 sequence is 15 residues long. Germline V gene lookup returns CDR1 SGHRS and CDR2 YFSETQ. CDR3 residues: CASSPTRDRVYEQYF. CDR3 coding DNA: TGCGCCAGCAGCCCAACCCGGGACAGGGTCTACGAGCAGTACTTC.

V usage is TRBV4-1 and J usage is TRBJ2-3; TRBD1 matches at 11 bases. Germline lookup yields CDR1 MGHRA and CDR2 YSYEKL. This CDR3 region has 16 residues. J was trimmed by 6 bases and V by 4 bases; bases with no gene match: 9. CDR3 protein: CASSREGQGAGDTQYF. The CDR3 nucleotides read TGCGCCAGCAGCCGAGAAGGACAGGGGGCAGGGGATACGCAGTATTTT.

On this clone: Other DNA sequences within the sample encode an identical CDR3. The chain recombines TRBV19 with TRBJ1-5; possibly TRBD1 for D (5 bases). The CDR3 consists of 14 residues. Germline-derived CDR1 and CDR2 are LNHDA and SQIVND (reference sequence). V was shortened by 2 bases and J by 7 bases, with 12 bases between the two germline ends. The CDR3 region is CASSIFGGGQPQHF. For the CDR3, the DNA is TGTGCCAGTAGTATATTCGGCGGGGGACAGCCCCAGCATTTT.

This chain links TRBV28 with TRBJ1-1; D is unclear. The CDR3 covers 14 residues. The V gene lost 3 bases and the J gene lost 0 bases, with 8 bases spanning the gap. CDR1 MDHEN and CDR2 SYDVKM come from the germline V gene. The CDR3 DNA sequence: TGTGCCAGCAGTTTGGCACGCGTGAACACTGAAGCTTTCTTT. Amino acids: CASSLARVNTEAFF.

This clone came up many times. The V and J genes are TRBV7-8 and TRBJ2-7; D possibly corresponds to TRBD2 (6 bases). V lost 1 base and J 2 bases, leaving 12 bases between the germline ends. The CDR3 totals 15 residues. Germline V gene sequence: CDR1 SGHVS, CDR2 FQNEAQ. CDR3 bases: TGTGCCAGCAGCTTAGTGGAGGGGTCCCCCTACGAGCAGTACTTC. As protein: CASSLVEGSPYEQYF. Full variable domain (outside the CDR3, taken from reference TRBV7-8 and TRBJ2-7): GAGVSQSPRYKVAKRGQDVALRCDPISGHVSLFWYQQALGQGPEFLTYFQNEAQLDKSGLPSDRFFAERPEGSVSTLKIQRTQQEDSAVYLCASSLVEGSPYEQYFGPGTRLTVT.

This clone was recorded a few times. The chain joins TRBV27 to TRBJ2-2; 10 nucleotides agree with TRBD2. CDR1 is MNHEY, CDR2 SMNVEV, per germline (reference sequence). With 4 bases clipped from V and 5 bases from J, the junction kept 4 bases outside the gene matches. This CDR3 spans 15 amino acids. As DNA, the CDR3 is TGTGCCAGCAGTTCGGGACTAGCGCTAACCGGGGAGCTGTTTTTT. Protein product: CASSSGLALTGELFF.

This clone has just one count. The V gene is TRBV7-2, the J gene TRBJ2-1; 11 nucleotides align to TRBD2. V lost 0 bases, J lost 4 bases, and 5 bases stayed unmatched. CDR1 and CDR2 (germline): SGHTA, FQGNSA. The CDR3 loop spans 17 amino acids. The DNA of the CDR3 is TGTGCCAGCAGCTTAGCGCGGACTAGCGGGCAATACAATGAGCAGTTCTTC. Encoded protein: CASSLARTSGQYNEQFF.

This chain uses TRBV5-4 with TRBJ2-1, with 10 bases aligning to TRBD1. J was trimmed by 7 bases and V by 4 bases; bases with no gene match: 5. Germline V gives CDR1 SGHNT, CDR2 YYREEE (reference sequence). CDR3 length: 14 amino acids. In DNA form, the CDR3 reads TGTGCCAGCAGCGGACAGGGGGATCGGAATGAGCAGTTCTTC. Translated, it gives CASSGQGDRNEQFF.

This chain uses TRBV5-5 with TRBJ2-2; no definite D call. Germline CDR1 reads SGHKS; CDR2 reads YYEKEE (reference sequence). V lost 0 bases and J 1 base, leaving 4 bases between the germline ends. The CDR3 is 14 residues long. The CDR3 DNA reads TGTGCCAGCAGCTTGGTACTGAACACCGGGGAGCTGTTTTTT. The encoded protein is CASSLVLNTGELFF.

The chain has TRBV7-2 and TRBJ2-3, with TRBD2 matching 7 bases. V shed 5 bases and J 0 bases; nucleotides not matched to a gene: 5. The CDR3 covers 15 residues. Germline V gives CDR1 SGHTA, CDR2 FQGNSA. As DNA, the CDR3 is TGTGCCAGCAGCCGACTAGCCGAAAGCACAGATACGCAGTATTTT. This translates into CASSRLAESTDTQYF.

The chain is built from TRBV6-5 and TRBJ2-7, with 7 bases aligning to TRBD2. Trimming removed 0 bases from V and 3 bases from J; junction bases left unmatched: 8. The germline V gene encodes CDR1 MNHEY and CDR2 SVGAGI. This CDR3 has 16 amino acids. CDR3 sequence reads: CASSYSVLAGSYEQYF. In nucleotides, the CDR3 is TGTGCCAGCAGTTACTCGGTTTTAGCGGGTAGCTACGAGCAGTACTTC.

The chain employs TRBV6-5 and TRBJ1-1, with no clear D. V was trimmed by 6 bases and J by 7 bases, leaving 15 bases between them. Looked up from germline, CDR1 is MNHEY and CDR2 is SVGAGI. This CDR3 comprises 13 residues. CDR3 nucleotide sequence: TGTGCCAGCAGCTCATACAGAGGGATTGAAGCTTTCTTT. Amino acid sequence: CASSSYRGIEAFF.

V and J are TRBV28 and TRBJ2-7, with 8 bases aligning to TRBD2. This CDR3 comprises 16 residues. Germline V gene sequence: CDR1 MDHEN, CDR2 SYDVKM. The V segment lost 6 bases and the J segment 2 bases; nucleotides outside the gene matches: 12. The CDR3 sequence: CASSPRGGKLPYEQYF. DNA of the CDR3: TGTGCCAGCAGCCCTCGGGGGGGAAAACTACCCTACGAGCAGTACTTC.

For this clone: This sample also contains other DNA sequences that code for the same CDR3. In nucleotides, the CDR3 is TGTGCCAGCAGTTTACGAGGGAGCAATCAGCCCCAGCATTTT. Its protein is CASSLRGSNQPQHF. The chain uses TRBV27 and TRBJ1-5, with D unresolved. This CDR3 is built from 14 residues. V lost 2 bases to trimming and J lost 1 base, with 6 bases between them. Germline V gene data show CDR1 as MNHEY and CDR2 as SMNVEV (reference sequence).